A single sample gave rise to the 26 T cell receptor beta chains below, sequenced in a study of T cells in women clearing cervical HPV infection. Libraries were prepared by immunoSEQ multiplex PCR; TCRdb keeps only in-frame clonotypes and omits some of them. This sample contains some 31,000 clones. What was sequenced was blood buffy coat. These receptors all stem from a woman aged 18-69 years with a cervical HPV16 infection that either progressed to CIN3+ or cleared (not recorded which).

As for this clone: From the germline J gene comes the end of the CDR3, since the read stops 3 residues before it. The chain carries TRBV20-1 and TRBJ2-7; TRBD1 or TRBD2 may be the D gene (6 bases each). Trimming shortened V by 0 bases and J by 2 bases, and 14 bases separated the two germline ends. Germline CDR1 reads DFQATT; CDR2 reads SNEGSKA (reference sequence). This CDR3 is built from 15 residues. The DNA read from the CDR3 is TGCAGTGCTAGAGAAACCCAGGGGAGGACCTACGAG. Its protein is CSARETQGRTYE. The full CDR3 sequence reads CSARETQGRTYEQYF.

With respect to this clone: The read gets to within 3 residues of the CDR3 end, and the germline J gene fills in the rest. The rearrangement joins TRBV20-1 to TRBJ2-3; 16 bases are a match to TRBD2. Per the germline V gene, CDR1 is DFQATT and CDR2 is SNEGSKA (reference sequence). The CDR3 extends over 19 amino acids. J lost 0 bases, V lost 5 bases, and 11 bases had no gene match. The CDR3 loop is CSALNPGLAGGLSTDTQYF. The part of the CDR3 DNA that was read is TGCAGTGCTCTAAATCCGGGACTAGCGGGGGGGCTAAGCACAGATACG.

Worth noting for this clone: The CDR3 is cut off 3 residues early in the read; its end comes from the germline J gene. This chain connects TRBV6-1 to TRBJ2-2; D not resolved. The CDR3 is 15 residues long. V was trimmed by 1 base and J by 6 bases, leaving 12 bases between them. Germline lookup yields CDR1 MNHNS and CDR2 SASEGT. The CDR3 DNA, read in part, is TGTGCCAGCAGTGAAGTCAACATACCTTCCGGGGAG. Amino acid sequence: CASSEVNIPSGE. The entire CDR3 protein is CASSEVNIPSGELFF.

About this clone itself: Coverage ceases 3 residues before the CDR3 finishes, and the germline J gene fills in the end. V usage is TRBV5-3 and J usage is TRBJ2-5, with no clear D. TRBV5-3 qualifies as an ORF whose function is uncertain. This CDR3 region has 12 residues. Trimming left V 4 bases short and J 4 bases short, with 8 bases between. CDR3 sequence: CARSEPGETQYF. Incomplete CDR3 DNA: TGTGCCAGAAGCGAACCAGGAGAGACC.

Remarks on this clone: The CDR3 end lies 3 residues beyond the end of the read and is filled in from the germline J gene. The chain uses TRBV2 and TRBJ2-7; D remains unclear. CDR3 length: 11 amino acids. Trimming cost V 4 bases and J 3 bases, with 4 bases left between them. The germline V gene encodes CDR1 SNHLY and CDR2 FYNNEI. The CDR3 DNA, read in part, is TGTGCCAGCAGTGGGCTCTACGAG. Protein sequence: CASSGLYE. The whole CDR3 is CASSGLYEQYF.

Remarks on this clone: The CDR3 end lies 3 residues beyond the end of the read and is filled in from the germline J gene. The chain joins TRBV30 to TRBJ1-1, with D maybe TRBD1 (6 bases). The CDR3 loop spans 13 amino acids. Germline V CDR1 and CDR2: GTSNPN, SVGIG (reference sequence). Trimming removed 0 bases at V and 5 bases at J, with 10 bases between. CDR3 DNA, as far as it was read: TGTGCCTGGAGTGTATCAGGGGTTACTGAA. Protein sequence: CAWSVSGVTE. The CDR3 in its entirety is CAWSVSGVTEAFF.

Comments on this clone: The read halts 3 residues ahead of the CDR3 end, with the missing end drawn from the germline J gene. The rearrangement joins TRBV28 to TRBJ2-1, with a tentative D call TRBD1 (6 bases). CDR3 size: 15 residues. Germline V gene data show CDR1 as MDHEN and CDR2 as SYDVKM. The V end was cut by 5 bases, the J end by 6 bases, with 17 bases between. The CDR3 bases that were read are TGTGCCAGCAGTCTTTGGACAGTTGGTATCAATGAG. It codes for CASSLWTVGINE. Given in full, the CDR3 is CASSLWTVGINEQFF.

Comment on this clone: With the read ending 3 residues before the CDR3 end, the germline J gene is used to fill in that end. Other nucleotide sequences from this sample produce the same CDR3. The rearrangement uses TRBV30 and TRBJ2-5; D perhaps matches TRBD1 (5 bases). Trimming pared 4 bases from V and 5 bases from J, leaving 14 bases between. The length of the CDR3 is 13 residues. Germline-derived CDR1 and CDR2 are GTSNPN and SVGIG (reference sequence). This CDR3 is CAWTLPGLETQYF. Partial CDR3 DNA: TGTGCCTGGACCCTACCAGGGTTGGAGACC.

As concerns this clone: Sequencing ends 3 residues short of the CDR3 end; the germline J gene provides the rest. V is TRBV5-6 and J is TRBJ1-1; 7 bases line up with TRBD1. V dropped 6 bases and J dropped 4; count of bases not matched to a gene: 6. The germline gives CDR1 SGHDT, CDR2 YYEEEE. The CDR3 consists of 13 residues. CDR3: CASNSRDSTEAFF. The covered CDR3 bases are TGTGCCAGCAACTCCCGGGACAGCACTGAA.

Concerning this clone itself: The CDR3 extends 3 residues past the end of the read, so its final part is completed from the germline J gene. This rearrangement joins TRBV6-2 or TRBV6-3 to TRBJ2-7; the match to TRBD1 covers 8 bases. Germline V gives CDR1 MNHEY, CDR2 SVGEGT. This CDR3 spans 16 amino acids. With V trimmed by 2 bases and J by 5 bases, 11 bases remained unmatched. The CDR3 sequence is CASSYGSTGEFHEQYF. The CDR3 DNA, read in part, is TGTGCCAGCAGTTACGGGTCGACAGGGGAATTCCACGAG.

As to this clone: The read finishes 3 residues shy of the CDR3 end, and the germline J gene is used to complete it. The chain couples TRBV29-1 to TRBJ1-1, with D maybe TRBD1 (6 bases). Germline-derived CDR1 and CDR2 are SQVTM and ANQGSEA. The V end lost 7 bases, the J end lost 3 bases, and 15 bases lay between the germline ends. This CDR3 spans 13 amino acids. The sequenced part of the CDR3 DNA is TGCAGCGCCCGAAAGCCAGGGGACACTGAA. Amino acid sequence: CSARKPGDTE. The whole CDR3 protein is CSARKPGDTEAFF.

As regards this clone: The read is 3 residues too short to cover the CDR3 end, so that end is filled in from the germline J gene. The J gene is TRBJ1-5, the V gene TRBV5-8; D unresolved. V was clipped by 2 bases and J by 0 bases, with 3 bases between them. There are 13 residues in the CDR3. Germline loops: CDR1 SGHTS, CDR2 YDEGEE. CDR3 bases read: TGTGCCAGCAGCTTCAATAGCAATCAGCCC. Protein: CASSFNSNQP. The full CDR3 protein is CASSFNSNQPQHF.

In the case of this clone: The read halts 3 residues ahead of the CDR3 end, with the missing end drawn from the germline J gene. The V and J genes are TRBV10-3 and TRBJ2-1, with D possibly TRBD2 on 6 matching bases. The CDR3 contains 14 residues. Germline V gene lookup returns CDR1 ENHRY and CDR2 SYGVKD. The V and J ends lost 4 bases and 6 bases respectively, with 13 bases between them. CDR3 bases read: TGTGCCATCAGTGGCGGGACTGAGGTCAATGAG. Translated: CAISGGTEVNE. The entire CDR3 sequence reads CAISGGTEVNEQFF.

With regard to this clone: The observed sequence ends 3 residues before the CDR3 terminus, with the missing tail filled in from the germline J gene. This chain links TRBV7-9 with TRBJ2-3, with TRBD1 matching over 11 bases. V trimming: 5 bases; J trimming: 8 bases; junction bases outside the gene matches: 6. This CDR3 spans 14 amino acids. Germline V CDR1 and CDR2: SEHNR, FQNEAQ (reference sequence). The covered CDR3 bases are TGTGCCAGCAGCGGACAGGGGGCTTCTTTTACG. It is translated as CASSGQGASFT. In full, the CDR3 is CASSGQGASFTQYF.

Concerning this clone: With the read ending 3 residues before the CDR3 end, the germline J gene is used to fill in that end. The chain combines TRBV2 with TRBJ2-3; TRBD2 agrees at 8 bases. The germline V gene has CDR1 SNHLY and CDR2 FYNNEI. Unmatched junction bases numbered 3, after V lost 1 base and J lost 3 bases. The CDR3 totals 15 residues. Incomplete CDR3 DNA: TGTGCCAGCAGTGAAGGCGCGGGAGGAACAGATACG. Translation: CASSEGAGGTDT. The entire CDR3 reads CASSEGAGGTDTQYF.

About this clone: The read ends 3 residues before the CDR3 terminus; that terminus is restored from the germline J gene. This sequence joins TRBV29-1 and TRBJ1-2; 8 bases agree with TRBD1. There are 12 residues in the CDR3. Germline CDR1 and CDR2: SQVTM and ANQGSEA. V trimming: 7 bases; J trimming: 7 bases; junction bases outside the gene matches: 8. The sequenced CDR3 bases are TGCAGCGGGCACCGCACAGGGGGTGGC. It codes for CSGHRTGGG. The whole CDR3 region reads CSGHRTGGGYTF.

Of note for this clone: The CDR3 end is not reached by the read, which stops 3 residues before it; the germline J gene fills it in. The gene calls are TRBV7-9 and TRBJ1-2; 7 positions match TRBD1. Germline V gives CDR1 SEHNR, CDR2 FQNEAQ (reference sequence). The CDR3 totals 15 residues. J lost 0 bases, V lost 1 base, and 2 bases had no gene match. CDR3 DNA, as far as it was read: TGTGCCAGCAGCTTAGGACAGGGAGCTAACTATGGC. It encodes CASSLGQGANYG. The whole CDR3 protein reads CASSLGQGANYGYTF.

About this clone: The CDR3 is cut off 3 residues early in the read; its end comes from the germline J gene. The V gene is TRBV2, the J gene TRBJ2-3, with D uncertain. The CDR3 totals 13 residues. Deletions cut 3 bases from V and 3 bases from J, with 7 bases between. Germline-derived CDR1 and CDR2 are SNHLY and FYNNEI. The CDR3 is CASSDRSTDTQYF. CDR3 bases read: TGTGCCAGCAGTGACAGGTCTACAGATACG.

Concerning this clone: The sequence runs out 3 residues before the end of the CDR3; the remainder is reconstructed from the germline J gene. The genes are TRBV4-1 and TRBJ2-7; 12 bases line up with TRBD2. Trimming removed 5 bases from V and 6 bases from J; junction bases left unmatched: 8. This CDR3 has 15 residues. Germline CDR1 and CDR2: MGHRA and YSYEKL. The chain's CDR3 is CASSRDLAGGFEQYF. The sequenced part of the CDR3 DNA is TGCGCCAGCAGCAGAGACCTAGCGGGGGGGTTCGAG.

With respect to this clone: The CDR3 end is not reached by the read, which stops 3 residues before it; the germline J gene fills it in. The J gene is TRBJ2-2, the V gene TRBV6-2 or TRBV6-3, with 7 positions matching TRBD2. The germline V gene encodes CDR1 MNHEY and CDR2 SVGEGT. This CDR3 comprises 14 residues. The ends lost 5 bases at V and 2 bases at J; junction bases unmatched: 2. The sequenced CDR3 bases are TGTGCCAGCAGTCGGGACTATAACACCGGGGAG. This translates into CASSRDYNTGE. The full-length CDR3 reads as CASSRDYNTGELFF.

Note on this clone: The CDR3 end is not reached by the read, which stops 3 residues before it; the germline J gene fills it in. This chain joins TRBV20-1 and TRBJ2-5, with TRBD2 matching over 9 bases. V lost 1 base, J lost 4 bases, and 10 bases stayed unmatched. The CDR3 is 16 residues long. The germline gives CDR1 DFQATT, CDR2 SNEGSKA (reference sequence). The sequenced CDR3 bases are TGCAGTGCTAGAGGGATGGGCGGGGGGGATGTAGAGACC. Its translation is CSARGMGGGDVET. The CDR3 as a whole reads CSARGMGGGDVETQYF.

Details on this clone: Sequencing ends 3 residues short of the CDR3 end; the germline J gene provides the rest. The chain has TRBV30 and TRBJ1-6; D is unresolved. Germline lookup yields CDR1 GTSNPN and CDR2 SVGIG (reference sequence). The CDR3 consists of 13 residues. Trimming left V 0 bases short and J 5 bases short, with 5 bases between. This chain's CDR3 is CAWSVQNNSPLHF. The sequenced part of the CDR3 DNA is TGTGCCTGGAGTGTACAGAATAATTCACCC. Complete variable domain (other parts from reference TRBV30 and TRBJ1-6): SQTIHQWPATLVQPVGSPLSLECTVEGTSNPNLYWYRQAAGRGLQLLFYSVGIGQISSEVPQNLSASRPQDRQFILSSKKLLLSDSGFYLCAWSVQNNSPLHFGNGTRLTVT.

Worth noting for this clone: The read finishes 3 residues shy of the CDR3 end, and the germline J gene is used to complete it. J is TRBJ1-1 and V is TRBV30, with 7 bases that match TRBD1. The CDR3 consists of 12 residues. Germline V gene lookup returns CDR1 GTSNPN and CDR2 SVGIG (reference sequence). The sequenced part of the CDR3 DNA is TGTGCCTGGAGTCGGGAGGGGGCGAAG. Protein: CAWSREGAK. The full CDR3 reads CAWSREGAKAFF. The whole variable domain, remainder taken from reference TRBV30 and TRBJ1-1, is SQTIHQWPATLVQPVGSPLSLECTVEGTSNPNLYWYRQAAGRGLQLLFYSVGIGQISSEVPQNLSASRPQDRQFILSSKKLLLSDSGFYLCAWSREGAKAFFGQGTRLTVV.

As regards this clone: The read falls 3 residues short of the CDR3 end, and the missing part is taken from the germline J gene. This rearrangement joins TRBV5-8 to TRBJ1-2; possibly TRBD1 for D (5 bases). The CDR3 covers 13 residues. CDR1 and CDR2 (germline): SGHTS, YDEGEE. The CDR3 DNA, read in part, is TGTGCCAGCAGCTTGGTGCAGGGTCCCGGC. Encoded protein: CASSLVQGPG. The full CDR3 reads CASSLVQGPGYTF.

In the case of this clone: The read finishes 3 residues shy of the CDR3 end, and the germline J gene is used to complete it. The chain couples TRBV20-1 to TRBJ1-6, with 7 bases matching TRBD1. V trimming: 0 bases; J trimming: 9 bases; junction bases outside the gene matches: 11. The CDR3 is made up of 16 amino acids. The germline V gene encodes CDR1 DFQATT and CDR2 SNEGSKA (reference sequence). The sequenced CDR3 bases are TGCAGTGCTAGAGACAGATCACAGGGGTCCTTTTCACCC. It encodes CSARDRSQGSFSP. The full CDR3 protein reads CSARDRSQGSFSPLHF.

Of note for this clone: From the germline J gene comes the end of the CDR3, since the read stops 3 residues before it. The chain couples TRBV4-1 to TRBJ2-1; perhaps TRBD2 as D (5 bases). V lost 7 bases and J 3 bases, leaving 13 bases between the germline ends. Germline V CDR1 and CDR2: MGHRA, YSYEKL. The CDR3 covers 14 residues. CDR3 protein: CASTRAADYNEQFF. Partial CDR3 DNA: TGCGCCAGCACAAGAGCGGCAGACTACAATGAG.